This TCR beta chain came from a study of CD8 T cells in Susac syndrome. Study outcomes and limitations: The study recognized that the number of individuals in its TCR sequencing and HLA analysis was relatively small.

Reverse transcription of roughly 0.5 to 1 ug RNA was carried out with random hexamers. TCRdb recomputed calls from the immunoSEQ multiplex PCR reads with MiXCR, one row per CDR3 protein. The repertoire holds about 440,000 distinct CDR3 sequences, with about 85% as singletons. This CDR3 region has 13 residues. CDR1 SQVTM and CDR2 ANQGSEA come from the germline V gene. V shed 2 bases and J shed 7 bases, with 11 bases lying between them. A word on this clonotype: Its antigen is undetermined.

J is TRBJ2-2 and V is TRBV29-1; D is perhaps TRBD1 (6 bases). This receptor was taken from a human donor with multiple sclerosis. The sequencing input was CD8+ T cells from PBMCs. The CDR3: CSVEPQGGGELFF. Written as DNA, the CDR3 is TGCAGCGTTGAACCACAGGGTGGCGGGGAGCTGTTTTTT.